Shown below are 17 T cell receptor beta chains from a single sample sequenced in a study of neurological immune-mediated disorders. TCRdb passed the 5' RACE reads through MiXCR, listing each CDR3 protein once. The sample consists of tens of thousands of distinct CDR3 sequences, 3.4% of them appearing once. The sequencing input was PBMCs. These receptors were taken from a man in his forties or fifties with multiple sclerosis.

This clonotype has a count of ten or more. This rearrangement joins TRBV9 to TRBJ2-7; D remains unclear. Trimming took off 2 bases at V and 0 bases at J, with 12 bases between the two ends. This CDR3 is 15 amino acids long. Germline CDR1 SGDLS, CDR2 YYNGEE. CDR3 loop: CASSVSPSSSYEQYF. In DNA, the CDR3 is TGTGCCAGCAGCGTTAGCCCGTCAAGCTCCTACGAGCAGTACTTC.

At least ten counts were recorded for this clonotype. The chain couples TRBV6-1 to TRBJ1-2; TRBD1 is a possible D gene (5 bases). The V gene lost 1 base and the J gene lost 8 bases, with 8 bases spanning the gap. The CDR3 length is 12 residues. Germline-derived CDR1 and CDR2 are MNHNS and SASEGT. The CDR3 region has the DNA TGTGCCAGCAGTGAAGGCGGGGACGGCTACACCTTC. It yields the protein CASSEGGDGYTF.

This clonotype was found many times. J is TRBJ2-2 and V is TRBV15, with D tentatively TRBD2 (6 bases). Deletions cut 5 bases from V and 6 bases from J, with 10 bases between. There are 13 residues in the CDR3. The V gene's germline CDR1 is LNHNV and CDR2 YYDKDF (reference sequence). The CDR3 coding sequence is TGTGCCACCAGCGCCGCGGGGCCCGGGGAGCTGTTTTTT. This codes for CATSAAGPGELFF.

This clonotype has a count of ten or more. J is TRBJ2-2 and V is TRBV20-1; perhaps TRBD1 as D (6 bases). The germline V gene encodes CDR1 DFQATT and CDR2 SNEGSKA (reference sequence). This CDR3 has 14 amino acids. Trimming removed 3 bases from V and 8 bases from J, with 16 bases in between. CDR3 coding DNA: TGCAGTGCTAGGCCGCACGACAGGCGAGGGGAGCTGTTTTTT. Translating gives CSARPHDRRGELFF.

This clonotype was detected many times. The rearrangement links TRBV20-1 to TRBJ2-7, with 10 bases lining up with TRBD1. CDR1 and CDR2 from the germline V gene are DFQATT and SNEGSKA (reference sequence). With V trimmed by 3 bases and J by 5 bases, 1 base remained unmatched. The CDR3 has 12 residues. The CDR3 DNA sequence: TGCAGTGCTAGTGGGACAGGGGACGAGCAGTACTTC. Its protein product is CSASGTGDEQYF.

This clonotype appeared many times. The chain combines TRBV5-1 with TRBJ2-5, with D tentatively TRBD1 or TRBD2 (5 bases each). Between the trimmed V and J ends, which lost 4 bases and 2 bases, there was a span of 12 bases. This CDR3 is built from 14 residues. The V gene's germline CDR1 is SGHRS and CDR2 YFSETQ. CDR3 coding DNA: TGCGCCAGCAGCCTGGGACCGCCTCAAGAGACCCAGTACTTC. This codes for CASSLGPPQETQYF.

This clonotype has just a few counts. This clone may be a read error of a much larger clone one base away. The genes are TRBV12-3 or TRBV12-4 and TRBJ2-3; no firm D call. This CDR3 is built from 11 residues. CDR3 sequence reads: CDSSLADTQYF. CDR3 DNA: TGTGACAGCAGTTTAGCAGATACGCAGTATTTT.

Many counts were recorded for this clonotype. The V gene is TRBV5-1, the J gene TRBJ1-3; D is uncertain. Germline V gene sequence: CDR1 SGHRS, CDR2 YFSETQ. V was cut by 4 bases and J by 2 bases, with 13 bases left in between. The CDR3 length is 15 residues. The CDR3 DNA follows: TGCGCCAGCAGCCCGGCGGCGGCAGCTGGAAACACCATATATTTT. This translates into CASSPAAAAGNTIYF.

This clonotype was detected ten times or more. The chain carries TRBV27 and TRBJ1-1, with 9 nucleotides matching TRBD1. V was pared by 5 bases and J by 7 bases, with 5 bases of the junction left unmatched. This CDR3 has 13 amino acids. The germline gives CDR1 MNHEY, CDR2 SMNVEV (reference sequence). CDR3 residues: CASSPGTGFEAFF. The CDR3 nucleotides are TGTGCCAGCAGTCCCGGGACAGGGTTTGAAGCTTTCTTT.

There are many counts of this clonotype. V is TRBV6-5 and J is TRBJ1-2; TRBD1 might be the D (5 bases). Trimming pared 8 bases from V and 5 bases from J, leaving 15 bases between. CDR3 length: 13 amino acids. Germline loops: CDR1 MNHEY, CDR2 SVGAGI. The CDR3 loop is CASGGGRGYGYTF. CDR3 DNA sequence: TGTGCCAGCGGGGGAGGGAGAGGGTATGGCTACACCTTC.

This clonotype was observed at least ten times. The chain couples TRBV5-1 to TRBJ2-5; the match to TRBD2 covers 8 bases. With V trimmed by 4 bases and J by 6 bases, 11 bases remained unmatched. Per the germline V gene, CDR1 is SGHRS and CDR2 is YFSETQ. The CDR3 length is 15 residues. CDR3 sequence: CASSPSPGLGKTQYF. The DNA for the CDR3 is TGCGCCAGCAGCCCGTCCCCGGGACTAGGGAAGACCCAGTACTTC.

There are many counts of this clonotype. The V and J genes are TRBV6-2 or TRBV6-3 and TRBJ2-2, with 10 bases matching TRBD2. The CDR3 has 16 residues. The germline gives CDR1 MNHEY, CDR2 SVGEGT. With 6 bases clipped from V and 2 bases from J, the junction kept 6 bases outside the gene matches. The DNA for the CDR3 is TGTGCCAGCAGAACCACTAGCGGGGTAAACACCGGGGAGCTGTTTTTT. Residues: CASRTTSGVNTGELFF.

This clonotype was recorded many times. CDR3 protein: CASSYSGQGDYGYTF. The CDR3 DNA reads as TGTGCCAGCAGTTACTCGGGACAGGGGGACTATGGCTACACCTTC. The genes are TRBV6-5 and TRBJ1-2; 11 nucleotides agree with TRBD1. CDR1 is MNHEY, CDR2 SVGAGI, per germline. J was trimmed by 3 bases and V by 0 bases; bases with no gene match: 0. The CDR3 consists of 15 residues.

This clonotype was detected many times. The chain has TRBV5-1 and TRBJ2-5; 7 nucleotides line up with TRBD1. Losses at the gene ends were 0 bases for V and 2 bases for J; bases not matched to a gene: 1. Germline V gene data show CDR1 as SGHRS and CDR2 as YFSETQ. The CDR3 is 14 residues long. CDR3 coding DNA: TGCGCCAGCAGCTTGGGGACAGGACAAGAGACCCAGTACTTC. This codes for CASSLGTGQETQYF.

The sample holds many counts of this clonotype. The gene calls are TRBV20-1 and TRBJ2-2, with 9 bases aligning to TRBD2. The germline CDR1 and CDR2 sequences are DFQATT and SNEGSKA (reference sequence). V lost 6 bases, J lost 0 bases, and 5 bases stayed unmatched. The CDR3 has 15 residues. CDR3 loop: CSAPLAGANTGELFF. For the CDR3, the DNA is TGCAGTGCCCCATTAGCGGGGGCGAACACCGGGGAGCTGTTTTTT.

This clonotype has more than one count but fewer than ten. With a much larger clone just one base away, this may be a read error. The V call is TRBV9, the J call TRBJ2-4; 8 bases agree with TRBD1. The germline gives CDR1 SGDLS, CDR2 YYNGEE. V shed 4 bases and J 10 bases; nucleotides not matched to a gene: 10. The CDR3 contains 14 residues. In nucleotides, the CDR3 is TGTGCCAGCAGCCAGGGGGCGGCCATGAAAATTCAGTACTTC. Encoded protein: CASSQGAAMKIQYF.

This clonotype was observed at least ten times. This rearrangement joins TRBV2 to TRBJ1-1, with unresolved D. V lost 6 bases, J lost 1 base, and 6 bases lay in between. Germline lookup yields CDR1 SNHLY and CDR2 FYNNEI. The CDR3 covers 12 residues. The CDR3 spells CASSPANTEAFF. The CDR3 DNA reads TGTGCCAGCAGCCCAGCGAACACTGAAGCTTTCTTT.